Listed below are T cell receptor beta chains from one sample, sequenced in a study of blood T cell repertoires in COVID-19. The data were produced by immunoSEQ multiplex PCR, yet TCRdb's version contains in-frame clones alone and is incomplete. The sample carries about 250,000 clones, over 75% recorded once. Sequenced input: PBMCs or T cells enriched from blood (not recorded which). The receptor source for this set is a man between 40 and 49 years old who had recovered from COVID-19. CDR3s include the opening cysteine and the closing phenylalanine or tryptophan. The D gene is left open where the match is weak. For some rows the clone size is stated as once, few or many, or as a class when expanded; others skip it.

size: NA
D: NA
V: TRBV5-1
J: TRBJ1-3
DNA: TGCGCCAGCAGCCTATTCCTTGAGAGCTCTGGAAACACCATATATTTT
CDR3: CASSLFLESSGNTIYF

size: NA
D: NA
V: TRBV4-2
J: TRBJ2-7
DNA: TGTGCCAGCAGCCAAGGTTATGGCAACTACGAGCAGTACTTC
CDR3: CASSQGYGNYEQYF

size: NA
D: TRBD1
V: TRBV9
J: TRBJ1-2
DNA: TGTGCCAGCAGCGTTGGGACAGACTATGGCTACACCTTC
CDR3: CASSVGTDYGYTF

size: NA
D: NA
V: TRBV7-2
J: TRBJ2-7
DNA: TGTGCCAGCAGCCGCGGACTGGGCCCCCGCGAGCAGTACTTC
CDR3: CASSRGLGPREQYF

size: NA
D: TRBD1
V: TRBV6-5
J: TRBJ1-1
DNA: TGTGCCAGCAATCGACAGGGCACTGAAGCTTTCTTT
CDR3: CASNRQGTEAFF

size: NA
D: NA
V: TRBV29-1
J: TRBJ1-2
DNA: TGCAGCGTTGAAGGACAGACCCCTGGCTACACCTTC
CDR3: CSVEGQTPGYTF

size: NA
D: TRBD1
V: TRBV19
J: TRBJ1-1
DNA: TGTGCCAGTACTTTGGGGACAGGGGGGAAGAACACTGAAGCTTTCTTT
CDR3: CASTLGTGGKNTEAFF

size: NA
D: NA
V: TRBV4-1
J: TRBJ2-5
DNA: TGCGCCAGCAGCCGGACAGTCGGCGAGACCCAGTACTTC
CDR3: CASSRTVGETQYF

size: NA
D: TRBD1
V: TRBV9
J: TRBJ2-7
DNA: TGTGCCAGCAGCGCCGGGACAGGTGCGGAGCAGTACTTC
CDR3: CASSAGTGAEQYF

size: few
D: NA
V: TRBV3-1/TRBV3-2
J: TRBJ1-3
DNA: TGTGCCAGCAGCCAAGGGCGACAGATCTCTGGAAACACCATATATTTT
CDR3: CASSQGRQISGNTIYF

size: NA
D: TRBD1
V: TRBV7-6
J: TRBJ2-7
DNA: TGTGCCAGCAGCTTAGATCCGGGACAGGGGTACGAGCAGTACTTC
CDR3: CASSLDPGQGYEQYF

size: NA
D: TRBD1
V: TRBV5-8
J: TRBJ1-1
DNA: TGTGCCAGCAGCTTTCCGGGACAGATACTGAACACTGAAGCTTTCTTT
CDR3: CASSFPGQILNTEAFF

size: NA
D: NA
V: TRBV29-1
J: TRBJ2-7
DNA: TGCAGCGTTAGGGGATCCTACGAGCAGTACTTC
CDR3: CSVRGSYEQYF

size: NA
D: TRBD2
V: TRBV19
J: TRBJ2-1
DNA: TGTGCCAGTCGAAACCCCGGGACTAGCGGCAATGAGCAGTTCTTC
CDR3: CASRNPGTSGNEQFF

size: NA
D: TRBD1
V: TRBV19
J: TRBJ2-5
DNA: TGTGCCAGTAGTATAGGTACAGGGGTCCAAGAGACCCAGTACTTC
CDR3: CASSIGTGVQETQYF

size: once
D: TRBD2
V: TRBV27
J: TRBJ2-1
DNA: TGTGCCAGCAGTTTAATCAACGGGAGGGCCTACAATGAGCAGTTCTTC
CDR3: CASSLINGRAYNEQFF

size: NA
D: TRBD1
V: TRBV7-9
J: TRBJ1-1
DNA: TGTGCCAGCGGACGATCGGGACAGGGTGCTCCTGAAGCTTTCTTT
CDR3: CASGRSGQGAPEAFF

size: NA
D: NA
V: TRBV28
J: TRBJ1-5
DNA: TGTGCCAGCAGTTTACCAAGGACACGTAGCAATCAGCCCCAGCATTTT
CDR3: CASSLPRTRSNQPQHF

size: NA
D: TRBD2
V: TRBV3-1/TRBV3-2
J: TRBJ2-5
DNA: TGTGCCAGCAGACCTATAGCGGGGGGCCAGGAGCTCCAGTACTTC
CDR3: CASRPIAGGQELQYF

size: NA
D: NA
V: TRBV5-1
J: TRBJ2-3
DNA: TGCGCCAGCAGCTTGTCTAGCGCCCCAGATACGCAGTATTTT
CDR3: CASSLSSAPDTQYF

size: once
D: TRBD2
V: TRBV19
J: TRBJ2-3
DNA: TGTGCCAGTAGTCCGGGACTAGCGGGCACAGATACGCAGTATTTT
CDR3: CASSPGLAGTDTQYF

size: NA
D: NA
V: TRBV30
J: TRBJ1-1
DNA: TGTGCCTGGTTAGGGAGGGACACTGAAGCTTTCTTT
CDR3: CAWLGRDTEAFF

size: NA
D: NA
V: TRBV7-9
J: TRBJ2-7
DNA: TGTGCCAGCAGCTTTAGACAGGCGCAGGACGAGCAGTACTTC
CDR3: CASSFRQAQDEQYF

size: few
D: TRBD2
V: TRBV7-9
J: TRBJ2-1
DNA: TGTGCCAGCCGAATCGGCGGAATAGCGGGAAGGATAACCTACAATGAGCAGTTCTTC
CDR3: CASRIGGIAGRITYNEQFF

size: NA
D: NA
V: TRBV5-1
J: TRBJ2-2
DNA: TGCGCCAGCAGCTTGGAAGCAGGCGACACCGGGGAGCTGTTTTTT
CDR3: CASSLEAGDTGELFF

size: NA
D: NA
V: TRBV5-4
J: TRBJ2-4
DNA: TGTGCCAGCAGTAATGGCAATACAGCCAAAAACATTCAGTACTTC
CDR3: CASSNGNTAKNIQYF

size: NA
D: TRBD2
V: TRBV2
J: TRBJ2-1
DNA: TGTGCCAGCAGACCCCGGACTAGCGGAGCCTACAATGAGCAGTTCTTC
CDR3: CASRPRTSGAYNEQFF

size: NA
D: NA
V: TRBV4-1
J: TRBJ2-3
DNA: TGCGCCAGCAGCCAAGTGAGGGCCGCACTGTCAGATACGCAGTATTTT
CDR3: CASSQVRAALSDTQYF

size: NA
D: TRBD1
V: TRBV27
J: TRBJ1-2
DNA: TGTGCCAGCAGTCCGTTACCAGGGGGCAATGGCTACACCTTC
CDR3: CASSPLPGGNGYTF

size: NA
D: NA
V: TRBV3-1/TRBV3-2
J: TRBJ1-1
DNA: TGTGCCAGCAGCCAGAGGGTGGTCACTGAAGCTTTCTTT
CDR3: CASSQRVVTEAFF

size: NA
D: NA
V: TRBV27
J: TRBJ1-1
DNA: TGTGCCAGCAGTCTCATAAGGGTCCGGGGCACTGAAGCTTTCTTT
CDR3: CASSLIRVRGTEAFF

size: NA
D: TRBD2
V: TRBV5-4
J: TRBJ2-1
DNA: TGTGCCAGCAGCCTTAGCGGGGTCTCCTACAATGAGCAGTTCTTC
CDR3: CASSLSGVSYNEQFF

size: NA
D: NA
V: TRBV5-1
J: TRBJ1-1
DNA: TGCGCCAGCAGCCTCCTCGCGGGGATGAACACTGAAGCTTTCTTT
CDR3: CASSLLAGMNTEAFF

size: NA
D: NA
V: TRBV6-5
J: TRBJ2-1
DNA: TGTGCCAGCAGTTCGGGACACCCCAATGAGCAGTTCTTC
CDR3: CASSSGHPNEQFF

size: NA
D: NA
V: TRBV20-1
J: TRBJ2-5
DNA: TGCAGTGCTCTCGCGCTGTCCCAGTACTTC
CDR3: CSALALSQYF

size: NA
D: TRBD2
V: TRBV28
J: TRBJ2-7
DNA: TGTGCCACCGGGGGGGGCTACGAGCAGTACTTC
CDR3: CATGGGYEQYF

size: NA
D: NA
V: TRBV7-9
J: TRBJ2-7
DNA: TGTGCCAGCAGCTTGGCAGGGGAGTCCTACGAGCAGTACTTC
CDR3: CASSLAGESYEQYF

size: NA
D: NA
V: TRBV19
J: TRBJ2-3
DNA: TGTGCCAGTACTAGAGGACAGTTCAACACAGATACGCAGTATTTT
CDR3: CASTRGQFNTDTQYF

size: NA
D: TRBD1
V: TRBV11-3
J: TRBJ2-2
DNA: TGTGCCAGCAGCTTGGGACAGCCGAACACCGGGGAGCTGTTTTTT
CDR3: CASSLGQPNTGELFF

size: NA
D: TRBD1
V: TRBV5-6
J: TRBJ2-2
DNA: TGTGCCAGCAGCTTGCTAACAGGGGTCACCGGGGAGCTGTTTTTT
CDR3: CASSLLTGVTGELFF

size: NA
D: NA
V: TRBV18
J: TRBJ2-7
DNA: TGTGCCAGCTCACCTACAGTATCCTACGAGCAGTACTTC
CDR3: CASSPTVSYEQYF

size: NA
D: TRBD2
V: TRBV5-1
J: TRBJ2-3
DNA: TGCGCCAGCAGCCAACTAGCGGGGGCTAGCACAGATACGCAGTATTTT
CDR3: CASSQLAGASTDTQYF